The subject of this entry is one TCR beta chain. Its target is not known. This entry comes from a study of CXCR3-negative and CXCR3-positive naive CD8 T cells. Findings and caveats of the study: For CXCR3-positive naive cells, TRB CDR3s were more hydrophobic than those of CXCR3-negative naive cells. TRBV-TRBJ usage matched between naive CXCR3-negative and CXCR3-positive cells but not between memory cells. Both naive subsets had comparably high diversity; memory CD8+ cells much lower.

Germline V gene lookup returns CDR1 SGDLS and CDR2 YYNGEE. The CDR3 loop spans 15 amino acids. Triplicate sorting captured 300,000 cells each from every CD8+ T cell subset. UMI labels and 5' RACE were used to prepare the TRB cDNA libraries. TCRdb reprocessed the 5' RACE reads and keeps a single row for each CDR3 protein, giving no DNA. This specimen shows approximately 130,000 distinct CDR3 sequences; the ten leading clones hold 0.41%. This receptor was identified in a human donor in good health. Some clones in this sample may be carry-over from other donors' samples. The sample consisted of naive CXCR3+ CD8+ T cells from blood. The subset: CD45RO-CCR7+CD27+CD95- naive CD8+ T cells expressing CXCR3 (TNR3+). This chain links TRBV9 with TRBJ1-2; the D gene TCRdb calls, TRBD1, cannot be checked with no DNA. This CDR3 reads CASSVDRKSNYGYTF.